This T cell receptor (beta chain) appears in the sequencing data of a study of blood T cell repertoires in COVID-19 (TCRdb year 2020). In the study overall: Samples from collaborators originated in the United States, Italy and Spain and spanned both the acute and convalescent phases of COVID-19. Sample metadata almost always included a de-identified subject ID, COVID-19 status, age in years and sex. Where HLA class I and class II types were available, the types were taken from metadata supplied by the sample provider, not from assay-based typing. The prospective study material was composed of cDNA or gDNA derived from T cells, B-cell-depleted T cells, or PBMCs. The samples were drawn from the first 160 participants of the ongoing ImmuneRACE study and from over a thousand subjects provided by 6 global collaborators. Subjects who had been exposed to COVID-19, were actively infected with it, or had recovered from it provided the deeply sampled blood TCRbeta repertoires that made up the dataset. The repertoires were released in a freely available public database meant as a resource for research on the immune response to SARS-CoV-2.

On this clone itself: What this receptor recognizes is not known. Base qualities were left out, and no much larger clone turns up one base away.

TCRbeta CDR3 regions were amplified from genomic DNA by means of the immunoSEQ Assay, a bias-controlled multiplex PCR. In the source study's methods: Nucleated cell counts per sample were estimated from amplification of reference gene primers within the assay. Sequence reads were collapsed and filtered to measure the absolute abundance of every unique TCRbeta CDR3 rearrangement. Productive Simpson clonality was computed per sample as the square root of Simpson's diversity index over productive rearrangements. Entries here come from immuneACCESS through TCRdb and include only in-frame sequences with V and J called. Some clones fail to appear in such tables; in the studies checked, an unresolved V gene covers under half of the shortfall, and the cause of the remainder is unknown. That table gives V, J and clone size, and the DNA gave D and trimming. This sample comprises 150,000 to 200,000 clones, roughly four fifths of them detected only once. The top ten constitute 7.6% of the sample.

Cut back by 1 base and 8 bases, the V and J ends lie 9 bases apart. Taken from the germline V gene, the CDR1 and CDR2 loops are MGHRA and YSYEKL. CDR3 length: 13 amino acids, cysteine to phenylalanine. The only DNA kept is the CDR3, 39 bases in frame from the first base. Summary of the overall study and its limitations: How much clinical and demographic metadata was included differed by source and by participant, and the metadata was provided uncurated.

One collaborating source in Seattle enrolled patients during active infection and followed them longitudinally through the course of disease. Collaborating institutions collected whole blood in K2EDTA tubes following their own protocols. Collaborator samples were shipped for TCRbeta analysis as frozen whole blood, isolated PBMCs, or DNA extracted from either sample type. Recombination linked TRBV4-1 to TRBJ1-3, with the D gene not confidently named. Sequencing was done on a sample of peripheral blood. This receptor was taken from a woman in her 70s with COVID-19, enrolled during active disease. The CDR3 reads CASSQGPGDTIYF. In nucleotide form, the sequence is TGCGCCAGCAGCCAAGGACCGGGAGACACCATATATTTT.